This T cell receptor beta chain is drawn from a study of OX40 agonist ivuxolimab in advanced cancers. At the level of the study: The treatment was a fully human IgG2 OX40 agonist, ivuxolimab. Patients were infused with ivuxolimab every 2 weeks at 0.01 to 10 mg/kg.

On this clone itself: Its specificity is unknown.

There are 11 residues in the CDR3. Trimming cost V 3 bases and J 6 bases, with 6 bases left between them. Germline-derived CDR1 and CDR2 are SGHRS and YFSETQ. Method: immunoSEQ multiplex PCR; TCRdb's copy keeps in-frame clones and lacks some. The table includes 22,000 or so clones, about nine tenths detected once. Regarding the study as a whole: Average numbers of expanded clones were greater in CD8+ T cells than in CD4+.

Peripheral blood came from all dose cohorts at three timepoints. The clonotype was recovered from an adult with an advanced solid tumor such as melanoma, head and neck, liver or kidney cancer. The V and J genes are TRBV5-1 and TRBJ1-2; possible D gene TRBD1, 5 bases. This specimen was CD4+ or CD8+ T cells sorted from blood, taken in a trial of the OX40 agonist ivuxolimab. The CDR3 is CASSWGDGYTF. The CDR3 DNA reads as TGCGCCAGCAGCTGGGGGGATGGCTACACCTTC.